This T cell receptor (beta chain) was recovered during a study of response to subunit inactivated influenza vaccine. Deletions cut 0 bases from V and 8 bases from J, with 12 bases between. This CDR3 has 14 residues. Germline lookup yields CDR1 SGDLS and CDR2 YYNGEE. TCRdb recomputed calls from the RT-PCR reads with MiXCR, one row per CDR3 protein. This sample has about 700,000 distinct CDR3 sequences, with 15% to 17% found just once. A word on this clonotype: No antigen is known for it.

Points from the study as a whole: The study's authors posited that every seasonal influenza vaccination enlists few new T cells.

The clonotype originates from a middle-aged man who received an inactivated influenza vaccine. The chain is built from TRBV9 and TRBJ2-1, with D tentatively TRBD1 or TRBD2 (5 bases each). Material: PBMCs from blood, obtained 12 days after vaccination. The CDR3 DNA reads as TGTGCCAGCAGCGTAGGACAGAGGGGATATGAGCAGTTCTTC. This encodes CASSVGQRGYEQFF.